These 23 T cell receptor beta chains were sequenced from one sample in a study of shared clonotypes between healthy human individuals. Using immunoSEQ multiplex PCR, the repertoire was profiled, and TCRdb retains in-frame clones only, with some absent. This table has over a million clones, 98% to 99% appearing once. The specimen was naive CD4+ T cells sorted from blood. Subset defined: CD45RA+ positively selected. Source of these receptors: a man aged 30 to 45 in good health.

The chain uses TRBV5-1 and TRBJ2-3, with 10 bases aligning to TRBD1. V shed 5 bases, J shed 3 bases, and the junction held 18 bases outside the gene matches. CDR1 and CDR2 (germline): SGHRS, YFSETQ. There are 19 residues in the CDR3. The CDR3 sequence is CASSFFPTTGGLGTDTQYF. CDR3 DNA: TGCGCCAGCAGTTTTTTCCCGACGACAGGGGGCTTGGGGACAGATACGCAGTATTTT.

J is TRBJ1-2 and V is TRBV6-6; D unclear. CDR1 is MNHNY, CDR2 SVGAGI, per germline (reference sequence). The CDR3 contains 16 residues. The ends were cut back, 6 bases at V and 0 bases at J, with 17 bases in the middle. The CDR3 DNA reads TGTGCCAGCAGCTATCCACGGGGTATAGCTAACTATGGCTACACCTTC. Translated: CASSYPRGIANYGYTF.

The chain uses TRBV10-3 and TRBJ2-1; 9 bases match TRBD1. Per germline, CDR1 ENHRY and CDR2 SYGVKD. This CDR3 has 14 amino acids. The trim removed 4 bases at V and 8 bases at J, leaving 6 bases unmatched. The CDR3 sequence: CAISGGTGTDEQFF. The CDR3 DNA reads as TGTGCCATCAGTGGAGGGACAGGGACTGATGAGCAGTTCTTC.

The chain couples TRBV11-3 to TRBJ2-7, with TRBD2 matching 7 bases. CDR1 is SGHNT and CDR2 is YENEEA in the germline V gene. The CDR3 runs to 14 residues. With V trimmed by 5 bases and J by 6 bases, 10 bases remained unmatched. CDR3 DNA: TGTGCCAGCAGCCCCTGGGCGGGAGTAGGCGAGCAGTACTTC. Translated, it gives CASSPWAGVGEQYF.

This chain uses TRBV4-1 with TRBJ2-2; 13 bases align to TRBD2. CDR3 length: 18 amino acids. CDR1 and CDR2 (germline): MGHRA, YSYEKL. The trim removed 3 bases at V and 2 bases at J, leaving 6 bases unmatched. This chain's CDR3 is CASSQKGLAGANTGELFF. CDR3 nucleotides: TGCGCCAGCAGCCAGAAAGGACTAGCGGGAGCCAACACCGGGGAGCTGTTTTTT.

The chain carries TRBV18 and TRBJ2-5; D ambiguous. The CDR3 runs to 16 residues. V was shortened by 6 bases and J by 5 bases, with 22 bases between the two germline ends. Per the germline V gene, CDR1 is KGHSH and CDR2 is LQKENI. CDR3 loop: CASSQTQQPASETQYF. Written as DNA, the CDR3 is TGTGCCAGCTCTCAAACTCAACAGCCCGCTTCGGAGACCCAGTACTTC.

J is TRBJ2-3 and V is TRBV19, with 7 bases that match TRBD2. The CDR3 loop spans 14 amino acids. Germline assignment: CDR1 LNHDA and CDR2 SQIVND (reference sequence). The trim removed 4 bases at V and 2 bases at J, leaving 3 bases unmatched. The CDR3 DNA sequence: TGTGCCAGTAGTAAGACTAGCTACACAGATACGCAGTATTTT. This codes for CASSKTSYTDTQYF.

This rearrangement joins TRBV2 to TRBJ1-2; 8 bases map to TRBD1. Germline V CDR1 and CDR2: SNHLY, FYNNEI. Trimming cost V 6 bases and J 5 bases; bases outside gene matches: 5. This CDR3 contains 13 residues. CDR3 protein: CASRSTGEYGYTF. The CDR3 nucleotides are TGTGCCAGCAGGTCGACAGGGGAATATGGCTACACCTTC.

This clone was seen a single time. The V call is TRBV5-3, the J call TRBJ2-7, with D maybe TRBD2 (5 bases). TRBV5-3 is annotated as an ORF whose role is uncertain. The CDR3 has 16 residues. The germline V and J ends were trimmed by 5 bases and 0 bases, with 18 bases remaining between them. The CDR3 DNA follows: TGTGCCAGAAGATTCTCGGAGGCTACCGACTCCTACGAGCAGTACTTC. Translation gives CARRFSEATDSYEQYF.

This clone was detected once. V usage is TRBV18 and J usage is TRBJ1-1, with D possibly TRBD1 on 5 matching bases. This CDR3 is built from 16 residues. The V gene's germline CDR1 is KGHSH and CDR2 LQKENI. Deletions cut 3 bases from V and 6 bases from J, with 20 bases between. DNA for the CDR3: TGTGCCAGCTCACCCCGGGACCTATCTATAGGGGCTGAAGCTTTCTTT. It yields the protein CASSPRDLSIGAEAFF.

The chain recombines TRBV18 with TRBJ1-2; D is possibly TRBD1 (5 bases). V was cut by 2 bases and J by 1 base, with 11 bases left in between. Germline V gives CDR1 KGHSH, CDR2 LQKENI. The CDR3 has 15 residues. Here the CDR3 reads CASSPGPGLNYGYTF. The CDR3 DNA reads TGTGCCAGCTCACCAGGGCCAGGGCTTAACTATGGCTACACCTTC.

The chain couples TRBV5-4 to TRBJ2-1; D unclear. This CDR3 is 15 amino acids long. Germline-derived CDR1 and CDR2 are SGHNT and YYREEE (reference sequence). V shed 7 bases and J shed 0 bases, with 14 bases lying between them. The chain's CDR3 is CASQTRGVSYNEQFF. The CDR3 DNA is TGTGCCAGCCAGACCAGAGGAGTCTCCTACAATGAGCAGTTCTTC.

The chain joins TRBV27 to TRBJ2-4; 8 bases match TRBD1. Germline V gene sequence: CDR1 MNHEY, CDR2 SMNVEV (reference sequence). The CDR3 spans 16 residues. Trimming at V came to 5 bases and at J to 0 bases, leaving 6 bases not matched to a gene. As DNA, the CDR3 is TGTGCCAGCAGTGCACAGGGGGTCGTAGCCAAAAACATTCAGTACTTC. Translated: CASSAQGVVAKNIQYF.

The gene calls are TRBV5-1 and TRBJ2-3; weak D call: TRBD2 (6 bases). CDR1 SGHRS and CDR2 YFSETQ come from the germline V gene. The CDR3 consists of 14 residues. The ends were cut back, 4 bases at V and 4 bases at J, with 13 bases in the middle. The CDR3 here is CASSPTRRADTQYF. Written as DNA, the CDR3 is TGCGCCAGCAGCCCGACTAGAAGGGCAGATACGCAGTATTTT. The entire variable domain, with the rest obtained from reference TRBV5-1 and TRBJ2-3, is as follows: KAGVTQTPRYLIKTRGQQVTLSCSPISGHRSVSWYQQTPGQGLQFLFEYFSETQRNKGNFPGRFSGRQFSNSRSEMNVSTLELGDSALYLCASSPTRRADTQYFGPGTRLTVL.

The chain combines TRBV7-8 with TRBJ1-1; the D gene is possibly TRBD1 (6 bases). This CDR3 has 15 residues. V dropped 2 bases and J dropped 0 bases, with 10 bases sitting between them. Germline CDR1 is SGHVS and CDR2 is FQNEAQ. The CDR3 spells CASSLRTGLNTEAFF. The CDR3 DNA sequence: TGTGCCAGCAGCTTACGAACAGGGCTGAACACTGAAGCTTTCTTT.

The chain recombines TRBV7-9 with TRBJ1-2, with D perhaps matching TRBD1 (5 bases). The CDR3 extends over 16 amino acids. Trimming cost V 0 bases and J 2 bases, with 13 bases left between them. Germline-derived CDR1 and CDR2 are SEHNR and FQNEAQ (reference sequence). CDR3 DNA sequence: TGTGCCAGCAGCTTAGCCCGGGGGGGAGGAAACTATGGCTACACCTTC. Its protein product is CASSLARGGGNYGYTF.

The chain couples TRBV6-5 to TRBJ2-2, with a tentative D call TRBD2 (6 bases). CDR1 MNHEY and CDR2 SVGAGI come from the germline V gene. V gave up 6 bases and J gave up 2 bases, with 13 bases separating them. This CDR3 is 15 amino acids long. This chain's CDR3 is CASSPRGFNTGELFF. The CDR3 bases are TGTGCCAGCAGCCCTCGGGGGTTCAACACCGGGGAGCTGTTTTTT.

V is TRBV9 and J is TRBJ2-7, with TRBD2 identical over 11 bases. This CDR3 has 15 amino acids. V shed 2 bases and J 2 bases; nucleotides not matched to a gene: 3. Germline CDR1 reads SGDLS; CDR2 reads YYNGEE. CDR3 region: CASSVTSGGPYEQYF. The CDR3 region has the DNA TGTGCCAGCAGCGTTACTAGCGGGGGTCCCTACGAGCAGTACTTC.

The chain joins TRBV10-3 to TRBJ2-1, with TRBD2 matching 13 bases. V lost 6 bases, J lost 0 bases, and 2 bases stayed unmatched. CDR1 and CDR2 (germline): ENHRY, SYGVKD. This CDR3 is 16 amino acids long. For the CDR3, the DNA is TGTGCCATCAGCGGGACTAGCGGGACCTCCTACAATGAGCAGTTCTTC. This encodes CAISGTSGTSYNEQFF.

The rearrangement uses TRBV7-8 and TRBJ2-7; D is possibly TRBD2 (7 bases). Germline loops: CDR1 SGHVS, CDR2 FQNEAQ. CDR3 length equals 15 residues. Trimming pared 0 bases from V and 6 bases from J, leaving 15 bases between. The CDR3 region has the DNA TGTGCCAGCAGCTTAGCAGGGGGAGGGTGGCTCGAGCAGTACTTC. It encodes CASSLAGGGWLEQYF.

This rearrangement joins TRBV29-1 to TRBJ1-2; tentatively, D is TRBD1 (5 bases). The germline CDR1 and CDR2 sequences are SQVTM and ANQGSEA. Trimming stripped 7 bases from V and 1 base from J, with 16 bases between. The CDR3 extends over 14 amino acids. The DNA for the CDR3 is TGCAGCGCCCCGGCAGGGTTTGGTAACTATGGCTACACCTTC. Its translation: CSAPAGFGNYGYTF.

The gene calls are TRBV9 and TRBJ1-1; D remains ambiguous. Trimming took 3 bases from V and 0 from J, leaving 9 bases between them. CDR1 is SGDLS and CDR2 is YYNGEE in the germline V gene. The CDR3 runs 14 residues. CDR3 in DNA: TGTGCCAGCAGCGCCGCAACCATGAACACTGAAGCTTTCTTT. Amino acid sequence: CASSAATMNTEAFF.

Notes on this clone: Other DNA sequences in this sample translate to the same CDR3. The chain couples TRBV20-1 to TRBJ2-5; D is unclear. Germline-derived CDR1 and CDR2 are DFQATT and SNEGSKA (reference sequence). This CDR3 is built from 11 residues. Trimming stripped 3 bases from V and 5 bases from J, with 7 bases between. CDR3 region: CSASFGETQYF. CDR3 nucleotides: TGCAGTGCTAGTTTCGGGGAGACCCAGTACTTC.